Presented here are 4 T cell receptor beta chains from one specimen sequenced in a study of OX40 agonist ivuxolimab in advanced cancers. Generated by immunoSEQ multiplex PCR, the TCRdb table keeps only in-frame clones and is missing some. The sample consists of 76,000 or so clones, around nine tenths of them appearing once. The sequenced sample was CD4+ or CD8+ T cells sorted from blood, obtained in a trial of the OX40 agonist ivuxolimab. The receptors were gathered from an adult with an advanced solid tumor such as melanoma, head and neck, liver or kidney cancer.

The chain joins TRBV5-1 to TRBJ2-3; possibly TRBD2 for D (5 bases). Deletions cut 4 bases from V and 0 bases from J, with 15 bases between. CDR3 length equals 16 residues. Per germline, CDR1 SGHRS and CDR2 YFSETQ. Written as DNA, the CDR3 is TGCGCCAGCAGCAGATGGACTGGAACTAGCACAGATACGCAGTATTTT. Translating gives CASSRWTGTSTDTQYF.

The rearrangement joins TRBV19 to TRBJ1-1; D is perhaps TRBD1 (5 bases). Trimming took 6 bases from V and 3 from J, leaving 14 bases between them. This CDR3 spans 14 amino acids. CDR1 is LNHDA and CDR2 is SQIVND in the germline V gene (reference sequence). CDR3 DNA: TGTGCCAGTAGCCCACAGGCACTATACACTGAAGCTTTCTTT. Its protein is CASSPQALYTEAFF.

The count of this clone is one. The chain is built from TRBV27 and TRBJ2-3, with a tentative D call TRBD2 (5 bases). CDR3 length equals 14 residues. Germline lookup yields CDR1 MNHEY and CDR2 SMNVEV (reference sequence). Trimming took off 5 bases at V and 1 base at J, with 10 bases between the two ends. The CDR3 region is CASSPRRGTDTQYF. In nucleotides, the CDR3 is TGTGCCAGCAGTCCGAGGCGGGGCACAGATACGCAGTATTTT.

This chain connects TRBV2 to TRBJ1-1, with 7 bases matching TRBD1. There are 15 residues in the CDR3. Germline trimming cut 6 bases from V and 0 bases from J; bases unmatched to any gene: 7. Germline V CDR1 and CDR2: SNHLY, FYNNEI. The CDR3 bases are TGTGCCAGCAGCCTCAGTACAGGGGTGAACACTGAAGCTTTCTTT. Residues: CASSLSTGVNTEAFF.